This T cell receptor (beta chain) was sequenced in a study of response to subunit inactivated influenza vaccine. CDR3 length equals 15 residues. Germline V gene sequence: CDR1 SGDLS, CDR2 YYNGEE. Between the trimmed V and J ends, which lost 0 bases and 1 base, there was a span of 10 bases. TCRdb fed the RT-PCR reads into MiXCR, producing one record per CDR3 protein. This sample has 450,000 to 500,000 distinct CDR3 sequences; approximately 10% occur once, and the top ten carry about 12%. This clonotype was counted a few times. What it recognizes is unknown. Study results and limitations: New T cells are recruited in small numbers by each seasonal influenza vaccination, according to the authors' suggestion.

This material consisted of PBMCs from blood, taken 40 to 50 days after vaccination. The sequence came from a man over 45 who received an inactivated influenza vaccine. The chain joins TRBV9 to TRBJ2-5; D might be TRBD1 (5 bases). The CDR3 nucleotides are TGTGCCAGCAGCGTAGGACAGCCACCCCAAGAGACCCAGTACTTC. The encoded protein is CASSVGQPPQETQYF.